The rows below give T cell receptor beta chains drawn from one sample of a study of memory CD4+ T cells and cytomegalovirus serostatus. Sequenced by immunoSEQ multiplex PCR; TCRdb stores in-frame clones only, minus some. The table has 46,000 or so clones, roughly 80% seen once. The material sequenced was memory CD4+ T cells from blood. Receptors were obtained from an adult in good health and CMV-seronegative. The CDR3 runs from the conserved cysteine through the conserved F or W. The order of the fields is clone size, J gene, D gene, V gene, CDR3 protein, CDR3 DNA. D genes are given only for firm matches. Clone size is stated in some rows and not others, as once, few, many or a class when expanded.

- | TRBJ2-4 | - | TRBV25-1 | CASSERLNIQYF | TGTGCCAGCAGTGAACGGCTGAACATTCAGTACTTC
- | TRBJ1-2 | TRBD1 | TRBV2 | CASTRQGANYGYTF | TGTGCCAGCACACGACAGGGGGCGAACTATGGCTACACCTTC
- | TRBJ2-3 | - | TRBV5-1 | CASSLADPSDTQYF | TGCGCCAGCAGCTTGGCCGATCCATCGGATACGCAGTATTTT
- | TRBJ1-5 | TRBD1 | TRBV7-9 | CASSLTGEINQPQHF | TGTGCCAGCAGCTTGACAGGGGAAATAAATCAGCCCCAGCATTTT
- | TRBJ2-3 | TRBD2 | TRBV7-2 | CASSLSSQGGADTQYF | TGTGCCAGCAGCCTCTCGTCCCAGGGAGGGGCAGATACGCAGTATTTT
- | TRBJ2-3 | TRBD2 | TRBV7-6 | CASSKLAGPGTDTQYF | TGTGCCAGCAGCAAGTTAGCGGGGCCTGGAACAGATACGCAGTATTTT
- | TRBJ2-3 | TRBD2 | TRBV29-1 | CSARRTSGAADTQYF | TGCAGCGCCCGACGGACTAGCGGGGCGGCAGATACGCAGTATTTT
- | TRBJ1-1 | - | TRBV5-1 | CASSLVPGGNTEAFF | TGCGCCAGCAGCTTGGTACCCGGGGGGAACACTGAAGCTTTCTTT
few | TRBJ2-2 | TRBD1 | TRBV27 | CASSRYGTGGYTGELFF | TGTGCCAGCAGCCGTTACGGGACAGGGGGCTACACCGGGGAGCTGTTTTTT
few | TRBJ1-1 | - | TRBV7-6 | CASSPQSGAMNTEAFF | TGTGCCAGCAGCCCCCAGTCAGGGGCAATGAACACTGAAGCTTTCTTT
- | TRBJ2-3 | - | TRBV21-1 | CASSKWGIRTGPFTDTQYF | TGTGCCAGCAGCAAATGGGGAATCAGGACAGGGCCTTTCACAGATACGCAGTATTTT
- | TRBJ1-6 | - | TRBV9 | CASSLAGDPNSPLHF | TGTGCCAGCAGCCTCGCAGGGGACCCGAATTCACCCCTCCACTTT
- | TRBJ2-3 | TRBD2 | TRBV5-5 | CASSFAWTSGGTDTQYF | TGTGCCAGCAGCTTTGCTTGGACTAGCGGGGGAACAGATACGCAGTATTTT
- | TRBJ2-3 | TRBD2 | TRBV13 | CASSRTSGGLYTQYF | TGTGCCAGCAGCCGGACTAGCGGGGGGCTATATACGCAGTATTTT
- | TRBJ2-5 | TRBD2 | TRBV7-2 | CASSLSGGSQETQYF | TGTGCCAGCAGCTTAAGCGGGGGCTCCCAAGAGACCCAGTACTTC
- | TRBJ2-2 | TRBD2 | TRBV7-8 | CASSPTSGGTGELFF | TGTGCCAGCAGCCCGACTAGCGGGGGAACCGGGGAGCTGTTTTTT
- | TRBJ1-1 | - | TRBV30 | CAWSIGVNTEAFF | TGTGCCTGGAGTATAGGAGTGAACACTGAAGCTTTCTTT
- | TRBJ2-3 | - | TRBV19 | CASHTGAASTDTQYF | TGTGCCAGTCACACGGGGGCGGCTAGCACAGATACGCAGTATTTT
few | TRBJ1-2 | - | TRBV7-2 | CASSFQAGSYGYTF | TGTGCCAGCAGCTTCCAGGCGGGCTCCTATGGCTACACCTTC
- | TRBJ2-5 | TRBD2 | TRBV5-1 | CASSLAGTSGPRGQYF | TGCGCCAGCAGCTTGGCGGGGACTAGCGGGCCGAGGGGCCAGTACTTC
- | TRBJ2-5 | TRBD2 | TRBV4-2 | CASTHSSGGAVETQYF | TGTGCCAGCACCCATTCTAGCGGGGGGGCCGTCGAGACCCAGTACTTC
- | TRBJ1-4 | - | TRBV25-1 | CASSEGNEKLFF | TGTGCCAGCAGTGAAGGGAATGAAAAACTGTTTTTT
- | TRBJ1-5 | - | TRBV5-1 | CASSLAPGGQPQHF | TGCGCCAGCAGCTTGGCCCCGGGGGGCCAGCCCCAGCATTTT
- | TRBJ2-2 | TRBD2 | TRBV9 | CASSPRERGTGELFF | TGTGCCAGCAGCCCCCGCGAGCGGGGAACCGGGGAGCTGTTTTTT
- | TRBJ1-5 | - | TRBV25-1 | CASSEIIRGRGNQPQHF | TGTGCCAGCAGTGAAATTATTCGGGGGCGCGGCAATCAGCCCCAGCATTTT
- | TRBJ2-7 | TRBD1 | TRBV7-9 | CASSSWGGGQGVHEQYF | TGTGCCAGCAGCTCATGGGGCGGGGGACAGGGGGTCCACGAGCAGTACTTC
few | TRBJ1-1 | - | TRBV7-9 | CASSKGGAEAFF | TGTGCCAGCAGCAAGGGAGGCGCTGAAGCTTTCTTT
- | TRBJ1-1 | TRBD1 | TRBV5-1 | CASSREGWARQGVTTEAFF | TGCGCCAGCAGCCGGGAAGGTTGGGCCCGACAGGGAGTGACCACTGAAGCTTTCTTT
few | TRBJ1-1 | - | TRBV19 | CASSIDVGSVEAFF | TGTGCCAGTAGTATAGATGTGGGAAGTGTTGAAGCTTTCTTT
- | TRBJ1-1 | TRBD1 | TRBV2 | CARGTGPNTEAFF | TGTGCCAGGGGGACAGGCCCGAACACTGAAGCTTTCTTT
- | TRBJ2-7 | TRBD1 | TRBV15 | CATSRMTGGAGEQYF | TGTGCCACCAGCAGGATGACAGGGGGCGCGGGCGAGCAGTACTTC
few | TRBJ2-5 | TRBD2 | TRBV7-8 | CASSLVSTSVVGETQYF | TGTGCCAGCAGCTTAGTGTCTACTAGCGTTGTCGGAGAGACCCAGTACTTC
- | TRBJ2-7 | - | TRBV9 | CASSVGDGKAYEQYF | TGTGCCAGCAGCGTAGGGGATGGAAAGGCCTACGAGCAGTACTTC
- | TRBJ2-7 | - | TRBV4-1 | CASSQDKTGFAYEQYF | TGCGCCAGCAGCCAAGATAAGACGGGGTTCGCCTACGAGCAGTACTTC
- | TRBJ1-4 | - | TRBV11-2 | CASSLGRGGRSREKLFF | TGTGCCAGCAGCTTAGGTCGCGGGGGGCGTTCTCGTGAAAAACTGTTTTTT
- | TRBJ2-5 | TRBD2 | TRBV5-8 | CASSLAGGGAYQETQYF | TGTGCCAGCAGCTTGGCCGGCGGGGGGGCCTACCAAGAGACCCAGTACTTC
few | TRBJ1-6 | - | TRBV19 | CASSMFGGVSNSPLHF | TGTGCCAGTAGTATGTTCGGGGGCGTTTCGAATTCACCCCTCCACTTT
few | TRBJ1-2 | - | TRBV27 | CASSPGGGDYGYTF | TGTGCCAGCAGCCCCGGGGGTGGGGACTATGGCTACACCTTC
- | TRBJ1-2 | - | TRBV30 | CAWSVLPGGGRTSYTF | TGTGCCTGGAGTGTATTACCAGGAGGGGGACGGACGTCTTACACCTTC
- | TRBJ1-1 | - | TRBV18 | CASSIQDSMNTEAFF | TGTGCCAGCTCCATTCAGGATTCCATGAACACTGAAGCTTTCTTT
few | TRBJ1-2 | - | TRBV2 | CASSEGVGYGYTF | TGTGCCAGCAGTGAAGGGGTCGGCTATGGCTACACCTTC
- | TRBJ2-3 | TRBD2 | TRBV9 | CASSVDPLGLAGAWPLSTDTQYF | TGTGCCAGCAGCGTAGACCCGCTGGGACTAGCGGGGGCCTGGCCATTGAGCACAGATACGCAGTATTTT
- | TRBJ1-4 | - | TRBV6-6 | CASSGRTATNEKLFF | TGTGCCAGCAGTGGGAGGACAGCAACTAATGAAAAACTGTTTTTT
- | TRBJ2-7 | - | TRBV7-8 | CASSLVVLGVDEQYF | TGTGCCAGCAGCTTAGTGGTCCTGGGTGTCGACGAGCAGTACTTC
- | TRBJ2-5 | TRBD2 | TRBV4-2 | CASSQERGGRETQYF | TGTGCCAGCAGCCAAGAGCGGGGGGGCCGGGAGACCCAGTACTTC
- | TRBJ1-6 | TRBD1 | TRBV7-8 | CASSLVPGGESPLHF | TGTGCCAGCAGCTTAGTACCAGGGGGCGAGTCACCCCTCCACTTT
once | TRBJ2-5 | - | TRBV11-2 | CASSLYMLAETQYF | TGTGCCAGCAGCTTATATATGCTAGCAGAGACCCAGTACTTC
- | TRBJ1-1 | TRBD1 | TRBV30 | CAWRTGGWEAFF | TGTGCCTGGAGGACAGGGGGCTGGGAAGCTTTCTTT
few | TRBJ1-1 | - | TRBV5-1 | CASRGGSGVIQPNTEAFF | TGCGCCAGCAGAGGTGGTTCAGGGGTTATCCAACCGAACACTGAAGCTTTCTTT
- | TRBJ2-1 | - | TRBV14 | CASSEGQSLEIQFF | TGTGCCAGCAGCGAAGGCCAGTCATTAGAAATTCAGTTCTTC
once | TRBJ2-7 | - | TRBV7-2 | CASSSRRGYEQYF | TGTGCCAGCAGCTCGCGCCGCGGCTACGAGCAGTACTTC
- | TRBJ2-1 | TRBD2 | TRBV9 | CASSVGLAGGPNEQFF | TGTGCCAGCAGCGTGGGACTAGCGGGGGGGCCCAATGAGCAGTTCTTC
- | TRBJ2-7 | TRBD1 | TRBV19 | CASSAVQGLPYEQYF | TGTGCCAGTAGTGCCGTACAGGGGTTACCCTACGAGCAGTACTTC
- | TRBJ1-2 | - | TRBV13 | CASGGQISGAPNYGYTF | TGTGCCAGCGGGGGCCAAATATCAGGGGCTCCAAACTATGGCTACACCTTC
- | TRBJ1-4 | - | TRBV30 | CAWYHPERGEAKLFF | TGTGCCTGGTACCACCCGGAGAGGGGGGAGGCCAAACTGTTTTTT
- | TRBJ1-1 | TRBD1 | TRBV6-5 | CASSTDREAEAFF | TGTGCCAGCAGTACTGACAGGGAGGCTGAAGCTTTCTTT
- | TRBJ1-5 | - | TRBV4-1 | CASSQDLTGNQPQHF | TGCGCCAGCAGCCAAGATCTTACAGGGAATCAGCCCCAGCATTTT
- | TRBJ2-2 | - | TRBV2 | CASLARANTGELFF | TGTGCCAGCTTAGCCAGGGCGAACACCGGGGAGCTGTTTTTT
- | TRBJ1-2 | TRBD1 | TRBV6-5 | CASSFGTGVNYGYTF | TGTGCCAGCAGTTTCGGGACAGGGGTTAACTATGGCTACACCTTC
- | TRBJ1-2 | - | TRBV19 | CASSPRDRDTYTF | TGTGCCAGTAGTCCACGAGACCGGGACACCTACACCTTC